This TCR beta chain was obtained from a study of human T cells and chemical hapten exposure. Study at large: Sensitization involved placing 2% DPC onto a 2 cm by 2 cm region of upper inner arm skin. Study outcomes and limitations: Versus controls, significantly more large CDR3 similarity clusters arose from expanded TCRs. TCRs whose frequency exceeded 1 in 1000 remained the same following DPC sensitization.

Time point described: patch test 2, 6 weeks after DPC sensitization. The treatment here: therapeutic diphenylcyclopropenone sensitization with weekly scalp DPC. TCRdb fed the RACE reads into MiXCR, producing one record per CDR3 protein. The profile shows over 100,000 distinct CDR3 sequences, roughly a tenth of them singletons. Trimming took 6 bases from V and 1 from J; bases not matched to a gene: 14. This CDR3 spans 19 amino acids. This clonotype was counted only a few times. As yet, its antigen is unknown. The clonotype was recovered from a woman aged 40 to 49 with alopecia areata. Some clones in this sample may be carry-over from other donors' samples. The starting material was whole blood, obtained in connection with sensitization to the hapten diphenylcyclopropenone (DPC). The gene calls are TRBV12-3 or TRBV12-4 and TRBJ2-1, with 11 bases matching TRBD1. DNA for the CDR3: TGTGCCAGCAGAGAAAGGACAGGGGGCATTTCTAGGTCCTACAATGAGCAGTTCTTC. Residues: CASRERTGGISRSYNEQFF.